This paragraph reports one T cell receptor (beta chain). Its antigen is not known. Unique molecular identifiers featured in how the TCRbeta library was prepared. Each CDR3 protein is one row after TCRdb ran MiXCR on the PCR reads. The sample has about 580,000 distinct CDR3 sequences, 25% to 30% seen once. The V and J ends lost 1 base and 0 bases respectively, with 10 bases between them. The CDR3 is made up of 15 amino acids. Germline CDR1 and CDR2: KGHSH and LQKENI. These data originate in a study of T-cell reconstitution after alpha-beta-depleted transplantation in children. Study observations and caveats: Approximately two months post-transplant, alpha-beta T cells reportedly originated from several hundred expanded graft clones. Surviving recipient T cells and thymic progenitors accounted for the high day-60 TCRbeta diversity observed in some patients. Diversity and T-cell counts at one year after transplant derived mostly from new T cells.

The chain has TRBV18 and TRBJ2-7; no clear D gene. The sequences come from PBMCs, collected before TCRalphabeta/CD19-depleted stem cell transplant. The source is a boy under three years old with Wiskott-Aldrich syndrome, due to receive a stem cell transplant. The CDR3 sequence: CASSPRESDSYEQYF. Here the CDR3 DNA reads TGTGCCAGCTCACCACGCGAGTCGGACTCCTACGAGCAGTACTTC.